Presented here are 27 T cell receptor beta chains from one specimen sequenced in a study of regulatory T cells in long-lasting Graves disease. Time point defined: newly diagnosed GD, antithyroid drugs for less than 3 months. Generation of the TCR library employed RNA extracted from PBMCs. Libraries of TCR beta came from iRepertoire HTBI primers plus Arm-PCR of CDR3 regions. TCRdb processed the multiplex PCR reads anew with MiXCR; each CDR3 protein has one entry. The profile covers approximately 470,000 distinct CDR3 sequences, with about 16% appearing a single time and more than 10% taken by the ten largest. These records were also assigned to another study, of T cells in Graves' hyperthyroidism and ophthalmopathy.

The sample consisted of peripheral blood mononuclear cells (PBMCs), taken at new diagnosis, from a patient treated with antithyroid drugs. The receptors stem from a man aged 40-50 years with Graves disease.

The V and J genes are TRBV7-2 and TRBJ1-1; D gene unclear. V was shortened by 1 base and J by 1 base, with 10 bases between the two germline ends. CDR3 size: 15 residues. Looked up from germline, CDR1 is SGHTA and CDR2 is FQGNSA. Written as DNA, the CDR3 is TGTGCCAGCAGCTTAGATATACTCTCGAACACTGAAGCTTTCTTT. Its translation: CASSLDILSNTEAFF.

Only a few counts were recorded for this clonotype. The chain employs TRBV5-5 and TRBJ1-1; 8 bases align to TRBD1. With V trimmed by 5 bases and J by 5 bases, 8 bases remained unmatched. Germline assignment: CDR1 SGHKS and CDR2 YYEKEE (reference sequence). The CDR3 totals 14 residues. The CDR3 protein is CASSFQGAVTEAFF. CDR3 in DNA: TGTGCCAGCAGTTTCCAGGGGGCAGTGACTGAAGCTTTCTTT.

This clonotype occurred many times. The chain is built from TRBV15 and TRBJ2-1; 8 nucleotides match TRBD2. This CDR3 is 13 amino acids long. Per the germline V gene, CDR1 is LNHNV and CDR2 is YYDKDF (reference sequence). J was trimmed by 7 bases and V by 4 bases; bases with no gene match: 3. This CDR3 is CATSISGMNEQFF. CDR3 coding DNA: TGTGCCACCAGCATTAGCGGGATGAATGAGCAGTTCTTC.

As to this clonotype: The DNA is omitted, as the CDR3 cannot be located on it reliably, and the CDR3 follows TCRdb's listing. The chain joins TRBV6-1 to TRBJ1-4; TRBD1 is the table's D call and was not checked against the DNA. CDR1 MNHNS and CDR2 SASEGT come from the germline V gene. The CDR3 length is 17 residues, termini included. CDR3 sequence: CASSEVGRGTTREKLSF.

This chain links TRBV9 with TRBJ2-1; 8 nucleotides match TRBD1. Germline V CDR1 and CDR2: SGDLS, YYNGEE. CDR3 length equals 18 residues. The trim removed 4 bases at V and 0 bases at J, leaving 12 bases unmatched. DNA of the CDR3: TGTGCCAGCAGCCCGCGATCCAGGGGGCCGAGCTCCTACAATGAGCAGTTCTTC. Residues: CASSPRSRGPSSYNEQFF.

The gene calls are TRBV2 and TRBJ2-2; 8 bases match TRBD1. Germline V gene sequence: CDR1 SNHLY, CDR2 FYNNEI. The CDR3 spans 13 residues. V was clipped by 5 bases and J by 4 bases; unmatched bases: 0. Written as DNA, the CDR3 is TGTGCCAGCAGTACAGGGGGCACCGGGGAGCTGTTTTTT. Its protein is CASSTGGTGELFF. Full variable domain (rest looked up from reference TRBV2 and TRBJ2-2): EPEVTQTPSHQVTQMGQEVILRCVPISNHLYFYWYRQILGQKVEFLVSFYNNEISEKSEIFDDQFSVERPDGSNFTLKIRSTKLEDSAMYFCASSTGGTGELFFGEGSRLTVL.

This clonotype was recorded a few times. The V call is TRBV2, the J call TRBJ2-3; 7 bases agree with TRBD1. In germline, CDR1 is SNHLY, CDR2 FYNNEI. CDR3 length equals 14 residues. V shed 5 bases, J shed 6 bases, and the junction held 8 bases outside the gene matches. The CDR3 DNA follows: TGTGCCAGCAGTTGGGACAGAGCTTCGGATACGCAGTATTTT. This sequence encodes CASSWDRASDTQYF.

This clonotype was detected ten times or more. This chain uses TRBV7-2 with TRBJ1-2; D is undetermined. The V end was cut by 2 bases, the J end by 13 bases, with 14 bases between. The CDR3 spans 12 residues. The germline gives CDR1 SGHTA, CDR2 FQGNSA. CDR3 amino acids: CASSLIGRGFTF. In DNA form, the CDR3 reads TGTGCCAGCAGCTTAATCGGGCGAGGATTCACCTTC.

This clonotype was detected ten times or more. The J gene is TRBJ2-2, the V gene TRBV2, with D perhaps matching TRBD2 (6 bases). The CDR3 is made up of 15 amino acids. Germline V gene data show CDR1 as SNHLY and CDR2 as FYNNEI. Trimming removed 4 bases from V and 2 bases from J, with 11 bases in between. CDR3 in amino acids: CASSASGLNTGELFF. DNA for the CDR3: TGTGCCAGCAGTGCTTCGGGACTCAACACCGGGGAGCTGTTTTTT.

This chain links TRBV15 with TRBJ2-1; TRBD2 aligns across 11 bases. This CDR3 is 19 amino acids long. Germline CDR1 is LNHNV and CDR2 is YYDKDF (reference sequence). The V segment lost 5 bases and the J segment 3 bases; nucleotides outside the gene matches: 15. Written as DNA, the CDR3 is TGTGCCACCAGCCAAAGAAAGACTAGCGGGACAAGACGCTACAATGAGCAGTTCTTC. This codes for CATSQRKTSGTRRYNEQFF.

This clonotype has at least ten counts. V gene TRBV11-2 combines with J gene TRBJ2-7, with D possibly matching TRBD2 (6 bases). The CDR3 extends over 13 amino acids. Germline CDR1 and CDR2: SGHAT and FQNNGV. The germline V and J ends were trimmed by 6 bases and 6 bases, with 15 bases remaining between them. The chain's CDR3 is CASSYVVGGEQYF. The CDR3 DNA sequence: TGTGCCAGCAGTTATGTGGTCGGGGGCGAGCAGTACTTC.

This clonotype has a count of ten or more. This chain connects TRBV20-1 to TRBJ2-7; 9 bases agree with TRBD1. V lost 5 bases, J lost 2 bases, and 4 bases stayed unmatched. The CDR3 has 13 amino acids. Germline CDR1 is DFQATT and CDR2 is SNEGSKA (reference sequence). The CDR3, as DNA: TGCAGTGCTGAGGGACAGGGAACCTACGAGCAGTACTTC. This encodes CSAEGQGTYEQYF.

This clonotype was detected a few times. The V and J genes are TRBV28 and TRBJ1-5; no firm D call. CDR1 is MDHEN and CDR2 is SYDVKM in the germline V gene. Trimming shortened V by 5 bases and J by 1 base, and 9 bases separated the two germline ends. The CDR3 has 14 residues. Here the CDR3 reads CASSDSGSNQPQHF. CDR3 DNA: TGTGCCAGCAGTGATTCCGGGAGCAATCAGCCCCAGCATTTT.

This clonotype was observed a handful of times. A single base separates this from a much larger clone, so it may be a read error. This chain uses TRBV12-3 or TRBV12-4 with TRBJ2-5; D remains ambiguous. CDR3 length equals 14 residues. The V gene lost 6 bases and the J gene lost 0 bases, with 11 bases spanning the gap. The CDR3 DNA is TGTGCCAGCAGGGAAGGGCAGTACCAAGAGACCCAGTACTTC. Its protein product is CASREGQYQETQYF.

Comment on this clonotype: A much larger clone lies one base from this, so it may be a read error. The rearrangement joins TRBV6-1 to TRBJ1-5, with D maybe TRBD1 (5 bases). CDR1 and CDR2 (germline): MNHNS, SASEGT. The CDR3 consists of 13 residues. The CDR3 DNA reads TGTGCCAGCGGAGGGACGGTAAATCACCCCCAGCATTTT. It translates to CASGGTVNHPQHF.

This clonotype has ten or more counts. The rearrangement uses TRBV11-2 and TRBJ1-2, with 8 bases that match TRBD1. Losses at the gene ends were 9 bases for V and 1 base for J; bases not matched to a gene: 1. Germline V gene data show CDR1 as SGHAT and CDR2 as FQNNGV. The CDR3 loop spans 12 amino acids. CDR3 sequence (DNA): TGTGCCAGGACAGGGGTTAACTATGGCTACACCTTC. This sequence encodes CARTGVNYGYTF.

The chain combines TRBV19 with TRBJ2-2; 13 bases are shared with TRBD2. The germline CDR1 and CDR2 sequences are LNHDA and SQIVND (reference sequence). J lost 0 bases, V lost 4 bases, and 2 bases had no gene match. This CDR3 is built from 17 residues. The CDR3 protein is CASSRTSGRTNTGELFF. In DNA form, the CDR3 reads TGTGCCAGTAGTAGGACTAGCGGGAGAACGAACACCGGGGAGCTGTTTTTT.

This clonotype was observed a few times. It may be a read error: a sequence one base away is much more abundant. The chain links TRBV2 to TRBJ1-5; 7 positions agree with TRBD1. CDR3 length equals 17 residues. CDR1 and CDR2 (germline): SNHLY, FYNNEI. In DNA form, the CDR3 reads TGTGCCAACAGTTGGGACAGACAAGATTATAGCAATCAGCCCCAGCATTTT. This encodes CANSWDRQDYSNQPQHF.

This clonotype has a count of ten or more. This chain links TRBV3-1 with TRBJ2-1; no firm D call. V was cut by 2 bases and J by 9 bases, with 5 bases left in between. There are 11 residues in the CDR3. Per germline, CDR1 LGHDT and CDR2 YNNKEL (reference sequence). In DNA form, the CDR3 reads TGTGCCAGCAGCCAATACGGTGAGCAGTTCTTC. Its translation is CASSQYGEQFF.

This clonotype was seen a handful of times. The chain employs TRBV20-1 and TRBJ2-1, with TRBD2 matching 7 bases. With 3 bases clipped from V and 5 bases from J, the junction kept 7 bases outside the gene matches. The CDR3 runs to 14 residues. The V gene's germline CDR1 is DFQATT and CDR2 SNEGSKA (reference sequence). The CDR3 region has the DNA TGCAGTGCTAGCGGAGGGAGGGCCAACAATGAGCAGTTCTTC. This translates into CSASGGRANNEQFF.

The CDR3 protein is CASSLRGPLQNQPQHF. As DNA, the CDR3 is TGTGCCAGCAGCTTAAGGGGGCCCTTGCAAAATCAGCCCCAGCATTTT. The chain joins TRBV7-6 to TRBJ1-5; 7 bases line up with TRBD1. J gave up 4 bases and V 2 bases, and 8 bases lay outside the gene matches. Germline lookup yields CDR1 SGHVS and CDR2 FNYEAQ. This CDR3 comprises 16 residues.

This clonotype was observed at least ten times. The rearrangement joins TRBV20-1 to TRBJ2-5, with 9 bases matching TRBD2. CDR3 size: 15 residues. Trimming took 3 bases from V and 2 from J; bases not matched to a gene: 7. CDR1 DFQATT and CDR2 SNEGSKA come from the germline V gene (reference sequence). The CDR3 region has the DNA TGCAGTGCTAGCCAGCGGGAGGCTCTTCAAGAGACCCAGTACTTC. This gives the protein CSASQREALQETQYF.

The V gene is TRBV7-9, the J gene TRBJ1-2; a possible D gene is TRBD1 (6 bases). The ends were cut back, 5 bases at V and 6 bases at J, with 13 bases in the middle. This CDR3 has 13 amino acids. Germline values: CDR1 SEHNR, CDR2 FQNEAQ (reference sequence). The CDR3 coding sequence is TGTGCCAGCAGCCCCAAGGCAGGGGATGGCTACACCTTC. This sequence encodes CASSPKAGDGYTF.

This clonotype was counted ten times or more. This rearrangement joins TRBV12-3 or TRBV12-4 to TRBJ2-4; TRBD1 might be the D (5 bases). V was clipped by 1 base and J by 3 bases, with 10 bases between them. This CDR3 has 15 residues. CDR3 coding DNA: TGTGCCAGCAGTTTAGGCAGGGAACTCAAAAACATTCAGTACTTC. Its protein product is CASSLGRELKNIQYF.

The V gene is TRBV30, the J gene TRBJ2-3, with TRBD2 identical over 10 bases. Germline values: CDR1 GTSNPN, CDR2 SVGIG (reference sequence). The CDR3 runs 16 residues. Trimming took 0 bases from V and 4 from J; bases not matched to a gene: 7. The CDR3 sequence is CAWSVGAGGPADTQYF. DNA of the CDR3: TGTGCCTGGAGTGTAGGAGCGGGAGGGCCAGCAGATACGCAGTATTTT.

CDR3 nucleotides: TGTGCTAGTGGTTTGGCCTCCAGGGCTACCAAAAACATTCAGTACTTC. Protein product: CASGLASRATKNIQYF. The V gene is TRBV12-5, the J gene TRBJ2-4, with D perhaps matching TRBD1 (5 bases). The CDR3 is made up of 16 amino acids. V was clipped by 1 base and J by 2 bases, with 12 bases between them. Germline-derived CDR1 and CDR2 are LGHNT and FRNRAP. The full variable domain, in which reference TRBV12-5 and TRBJ2-4 provide the parts outside the CDR3, is DARVTQTPRHKVTEMGQEVTMRCQPILGHNTVFWYRQTMMQGLELLAYFRNRAPLDDSGMPKDRFSAEMPDATLATLKIQPSEPRDSAVYFCASGLASRATKNIQYFGAGTRLSVL.

This clonotype was counted a few times. The gene calls are TRBV27 and TRBJ2-5; possible D gene TRBD2, 5 bases. Trimming took off 7 bases at V and 1 base at J, with 13 bases between the two ends. The germline V gene has CDR1 MNHEY and CDR2 SMNVEV (reference sequence). The CDR3 runs 14 residues. The CDR3 region has the DNA TGTGCCAGCAAGAGGACGGGGATCCAAGAGACCCAGTACTTC. Translated, it gives CASKRTGIQETQYF.